This TCR beta chain appears in the sequencing data of a study of CD8 T cells in Susac syndrome. After extraction with the RNeasy kit, about 0.45 to 1 ug of the RNA was reverse transcribed using random hexamers. TCRdb re-called the immunoSEQ multiplex PCR reads through MiXCR, storing one row per CDR3 protein. The sample has 84,000 or so distinct CDR3 sequences, 94% seen once. CDR1 is LNHDA, CDR2 SQIVND, per germline (reference sequence). Trimming shortened V by 10 bases and J by 2 bases, and 9 bases separated the two germline ends. This CDR3 region has 12 residues. The rearrangement joins TRBV19 to TRBJ1-5; no clear D. The specimen was CD8+ T cells from PBMCs. The TCR originated in a human donor with Susac syndrome. The CDR3 here is CANTTGNQPQHF. The CDR3 nucleotides are TGTGCCAACACAACGGGCAATCAGCCCCAGCATTTT.